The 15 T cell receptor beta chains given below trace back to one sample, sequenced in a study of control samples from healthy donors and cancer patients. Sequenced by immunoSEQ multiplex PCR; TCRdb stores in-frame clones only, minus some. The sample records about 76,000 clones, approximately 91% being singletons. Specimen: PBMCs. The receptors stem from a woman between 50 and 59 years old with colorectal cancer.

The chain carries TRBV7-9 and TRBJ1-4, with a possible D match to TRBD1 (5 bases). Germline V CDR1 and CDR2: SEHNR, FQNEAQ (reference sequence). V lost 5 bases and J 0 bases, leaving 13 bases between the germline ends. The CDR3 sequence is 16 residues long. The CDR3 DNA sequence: TGTGCCAGCAGCCGTGGACAAGTTACAACTAATGAAAAACTGTTTTTT. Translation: CASSRGQVTTNEKLFF.

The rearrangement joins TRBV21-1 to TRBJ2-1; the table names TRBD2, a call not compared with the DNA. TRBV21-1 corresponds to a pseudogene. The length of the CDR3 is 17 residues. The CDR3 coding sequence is TGTGCCAGCAGCAAAAAAGGGGGGGCTTCTTCCTACAATGAGCAGTTCTTC. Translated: CASSKKGGASSYNEQFF.

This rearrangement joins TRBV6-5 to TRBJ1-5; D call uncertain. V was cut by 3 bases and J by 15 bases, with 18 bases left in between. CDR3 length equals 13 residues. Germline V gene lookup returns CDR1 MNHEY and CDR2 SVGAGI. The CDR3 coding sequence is TGTGCCAGCAGTTATGGGCTAGGGCAGGCGTGGCATTTT. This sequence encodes CASSYGLGQAWHF.

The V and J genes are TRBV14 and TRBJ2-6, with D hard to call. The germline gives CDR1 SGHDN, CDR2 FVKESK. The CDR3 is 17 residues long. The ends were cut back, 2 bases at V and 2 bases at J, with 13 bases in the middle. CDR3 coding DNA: TGTGCCAGCAGCCAACGGCAGAAAGTAGCTGGGGCCAACGTCCTGACTTTC. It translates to CASSQRQKVAGANVLTF.

The CDR3 DNA reads TGTGCCAGCAGCAGCGGAGGGGGGGGCCTTCCCGGGGAGCTGTTTTTT. Its translation: CASSSGGGGLPGELFF. The V call is TRBV7-8, the J call TRBJ2-2, with D possibly being TRBD2 (7 bases). The V end lost 5 bases, the J end lost 6 bases, and 19 bases lay between the germline ends. The CDR3 spans 16 residues. Germline V gene sequence: CDR1 SGHVS, CDR2 FQNEAQ. Complete variable domain (other parts from reference TRBV7-8 and TRBJ2-2): GAGVSQSPRYKVAKRGQDVALRCDPISGHVSLFWYQQALGQGPEFLTYFQNEAQLDKSGLPSDRFFAERPEGSVSTLKIQRTQQEDSAVYLCASSSGGGGLPGELFFGEGSRLTVL.

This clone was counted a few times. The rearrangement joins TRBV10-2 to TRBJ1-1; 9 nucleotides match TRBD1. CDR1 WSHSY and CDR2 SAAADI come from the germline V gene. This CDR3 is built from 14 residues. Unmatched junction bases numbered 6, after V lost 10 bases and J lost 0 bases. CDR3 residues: CATRTGDLNTEAFF. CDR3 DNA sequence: TGCGCCACCCGGACAGGGGATTTGAACACTGAAGCTTTCTTT.

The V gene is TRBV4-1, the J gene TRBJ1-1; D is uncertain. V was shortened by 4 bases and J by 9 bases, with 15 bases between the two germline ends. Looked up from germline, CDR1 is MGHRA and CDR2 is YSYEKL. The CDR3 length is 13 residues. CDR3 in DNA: TGCGCCAGCAGCCGCCTCCCGGGGAACCAAGCTTTCTTT. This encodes CASSRLPGNQAFF.

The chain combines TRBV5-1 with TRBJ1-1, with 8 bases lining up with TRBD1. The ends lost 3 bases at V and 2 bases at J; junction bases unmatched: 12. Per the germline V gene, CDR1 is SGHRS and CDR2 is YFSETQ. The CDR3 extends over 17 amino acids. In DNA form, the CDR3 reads TGCGCCAGCAGCTCAGTATACAGGGGGGTGGAAAACACTGAAGCTTTCTTT. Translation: CASSSVYRGVENTEAFF.

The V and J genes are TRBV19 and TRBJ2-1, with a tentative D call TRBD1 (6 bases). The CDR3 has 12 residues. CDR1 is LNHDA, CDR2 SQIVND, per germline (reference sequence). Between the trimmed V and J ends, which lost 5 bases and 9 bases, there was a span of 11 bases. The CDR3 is CASSRLGGEQFF. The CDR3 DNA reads TGTGCCAGTAGTCGGCTAGGGGGTGAGCAGTTCTTC.

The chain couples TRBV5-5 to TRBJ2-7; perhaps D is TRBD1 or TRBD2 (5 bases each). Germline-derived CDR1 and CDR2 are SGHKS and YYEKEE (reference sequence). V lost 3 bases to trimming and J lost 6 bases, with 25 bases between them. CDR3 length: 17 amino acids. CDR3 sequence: CASSSGSGLKGKSEQYV. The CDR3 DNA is TGTGCCAGCAGCTCAGGGAGTGGCTTGAAGGGGAAGAGCGAGCAGTACGTC.

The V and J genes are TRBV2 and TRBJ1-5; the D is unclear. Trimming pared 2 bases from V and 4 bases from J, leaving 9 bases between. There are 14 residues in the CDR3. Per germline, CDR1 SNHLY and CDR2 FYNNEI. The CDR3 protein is CASSELGGNQPQHF. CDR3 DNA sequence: TGTGCCAGCAGTGAATTGGGCGGGAATCAGCCCCAGCATTTT.

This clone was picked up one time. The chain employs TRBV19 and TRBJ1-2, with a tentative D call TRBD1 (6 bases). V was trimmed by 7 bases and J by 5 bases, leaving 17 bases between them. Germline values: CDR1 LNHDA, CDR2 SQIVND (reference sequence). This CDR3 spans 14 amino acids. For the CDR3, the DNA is TGTGCCAGTATTTCGACAGGCCGACAATATGGCTACACCTTC. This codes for CASISTGRQYGYTF.

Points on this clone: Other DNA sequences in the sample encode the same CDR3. The DNA for the CDR3 is TGTGCCAGCAGTAAGGGACAGGGCAATTCACCCCTCCACTTT. Its translation: CASSKGQGNSPLHF. The gene calls are TRBV6-6 and TRBJ1-6, with 9 bases that match TRBD1. The CDR3 is made up of 14 amino acids. With 5 bases clipped from V and 7 bases from J, the junction kept 3 bases outside the gene matches. From germline, CDR1 is MNHNY and CDR2 SVGAGI (reference sequence).

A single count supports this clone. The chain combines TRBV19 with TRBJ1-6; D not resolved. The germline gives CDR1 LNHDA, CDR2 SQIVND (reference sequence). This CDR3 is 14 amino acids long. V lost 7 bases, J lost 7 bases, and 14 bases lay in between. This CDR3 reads CASTEHGPNSPLHF. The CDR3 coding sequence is TGTGCCAGTACCGAACATGGTCCGAATTCACCCCTCCACTTT.

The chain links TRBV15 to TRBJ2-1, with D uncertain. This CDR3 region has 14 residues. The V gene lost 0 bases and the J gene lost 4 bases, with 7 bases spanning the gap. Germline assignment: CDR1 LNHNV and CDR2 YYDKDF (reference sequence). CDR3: CATSRDPSYNEQFF. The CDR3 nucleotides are TGTGCCACCAGCAGAGATCCCTCGTACAATGAGCAGTTCTTC.